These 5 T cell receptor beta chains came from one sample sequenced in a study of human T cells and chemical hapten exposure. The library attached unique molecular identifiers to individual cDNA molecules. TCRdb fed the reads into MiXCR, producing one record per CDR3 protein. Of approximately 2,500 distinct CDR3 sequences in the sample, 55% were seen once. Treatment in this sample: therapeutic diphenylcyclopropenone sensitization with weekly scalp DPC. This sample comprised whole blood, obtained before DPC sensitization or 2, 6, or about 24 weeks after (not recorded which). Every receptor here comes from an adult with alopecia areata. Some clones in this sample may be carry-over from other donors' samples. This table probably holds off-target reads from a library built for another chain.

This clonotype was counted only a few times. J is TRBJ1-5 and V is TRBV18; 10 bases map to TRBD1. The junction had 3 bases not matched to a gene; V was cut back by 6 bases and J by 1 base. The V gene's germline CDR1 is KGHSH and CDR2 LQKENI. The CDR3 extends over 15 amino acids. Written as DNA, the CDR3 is TGTGCCAGCTCCCCGGGACAGGGGAGCAATCAGCCCCAGCATTTT. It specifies CASSPGQGSNQPQHF.

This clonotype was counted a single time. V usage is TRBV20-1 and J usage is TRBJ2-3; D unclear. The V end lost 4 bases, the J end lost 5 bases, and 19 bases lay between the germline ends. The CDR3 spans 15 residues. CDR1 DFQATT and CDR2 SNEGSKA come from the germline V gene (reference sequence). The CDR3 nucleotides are TGCAGTGCTATGCTGACCCTCGCTTCGATAGATACGCAGTATTTT. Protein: CSAMLTLASIDTQYF.

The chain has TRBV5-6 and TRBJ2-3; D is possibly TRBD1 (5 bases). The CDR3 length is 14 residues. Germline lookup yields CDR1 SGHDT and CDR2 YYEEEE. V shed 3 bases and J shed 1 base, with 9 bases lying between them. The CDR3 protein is CASSSTQGTDTQYF. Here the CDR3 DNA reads TGTGCCAGCAGCTCTACACAGGGCACAGATACGCAGTATTTT.

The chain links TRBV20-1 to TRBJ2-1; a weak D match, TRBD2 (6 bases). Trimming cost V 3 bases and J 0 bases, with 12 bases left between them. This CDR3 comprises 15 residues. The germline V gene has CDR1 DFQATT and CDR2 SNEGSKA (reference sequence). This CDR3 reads CSARRLESSYNEQFF. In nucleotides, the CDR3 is TGCAGTGCTAGGCGACTAGAGAGCTCCTACAATGAGCAGTTCTTC.

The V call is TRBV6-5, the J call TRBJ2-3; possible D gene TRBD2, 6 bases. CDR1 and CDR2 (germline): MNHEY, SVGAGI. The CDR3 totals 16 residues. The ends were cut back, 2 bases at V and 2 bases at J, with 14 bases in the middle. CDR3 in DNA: TGTGCCAGCAGTTACACCGGGACTGGCTTCACAGATACGCAGTATTTT. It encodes CASSYTGTGFTDTQYF.